This T cell receptor beta chain came from a study of T cells in women clearing cervical HPV infection (dated by TCRdb to between 2018 and 2020). Regarding the study in general: Cases were some 24 women with histologically confirmed HPV16-related CIN3 or worse, including a couple of invasive cancers. The controls were fewer than 30 women whose single incident HPV16 infection cleared within 12 months with no development of precancer or cancer. Blood from cases was collected at the visit where the lesion was first found, while blood from controls was collected once the infection could no longer be detected. Among cases, blood sampling occurred a median of 149 days after lesion detection, with an interquartile range of roughly 85 to 210 days. Because only a few women had HLA typing data, the possibility that HLA type acted as a confounder could not be ruled out. Nested within Costa Rica's Guanacaste HPV Natural History Study, an exploratory proof-of-principle case-control study compared TCR repertoires across cervical HPV16 outcomes. Cases were matched to controls by age within five years and by the year the sample was collected. Cases had a median age of about 34 years and controls had a median age of approximately 38, with no significant differences in baseline characteristics. The parent cohort enrolled under 11,000 women aged 18 or older in Guanacaste, Costa Rica, in about 1993 to 1995 and followed the women for around seven years. Five blinded duplicates per group were added as quality controls, giving about 60 samples: around 50 participants and 10 replicates. The research as a whole found: TCR repertoire richness was significantly higher in CIN3+ cases than in controls across sequencing depths, while evenness did not differ. By combining richness with V gene abundances, random forest classifiers separated cases from controls with an estimated AUC of roughly 0.8. Cases had lower TRBV6-7 relative abundance than controls (about 0.1% versus 0.15%; Bonferroni P = 0.0008). T-cell numbers per sample were unknown, so richness differences could reflect varying T-cell content rather than repertoire biology. Whether associations preceded infection or resulted from infection could not be shown with the cross-sectional design, and effector/memory subsets and HPV-specific T cells were not isolated.

Turning to this clone: Its antigen is currently not known. Read coverage stops 3 residues before the CDR3 terminus; the germline J gene supplies the remainder.

Every participant had a single incident cervical HPV16 infection, and women with prevalent HPV16 infections were excluded. Cervical HPV DNA was detected by MY09/MY11 PCR and genotyped by dot-blot hybridization. Fifteen mL of heparinized blood were centrifuged, and the buffy coat was split into aliquots, frozen at -30 degrees C, and then kept at -80 degrees C. Genomic DNA was extracted from buffy coat specimens using QIAGEN kits. TCR beta CDR3 regions were amplified by multiplex PCR using the immunoSEQ assay from an average of roughly 1,100 ng genomic DNA per sample. Primer bias was corrected in the assay by using a complete synthetic TCR repertoire to establish an amplification baseline. The amplicons were sequenced using the Illumina platform. Processing in the source paper ran as follows. Sequences were error-corrected by clustering with frequency ratios and a modified nearest-neighbor algorithm, then analyzed in the immunoSEQ Analyzer with IMGT gene definitions. At each rarefaction depth, TCR richness and evenness were averaged across 20 rarefaction repeats, and any sample with fewer sequences than the depth was left out. Relative abundances of V, D and J genes were compared between groups using Wilcoxon rank sum tests, with FDR correction applied. Blinded duplicates gave an intraclass correlation of under 97% for TCR richness and an average of about 74% across about 65 gene segments. Imported from immuneACCESS, the table was reduced by TCRdb to in-frame sequences with V and J called. These copies leave out some clones; in studies compared against another copy, an unresolved V gene accounts for under half, and the cause of the remainder is not known. V and J calls plus clone size are reproduced from that table; the DNA served to infer D and trimming. The sample's own table lists 45,000 to 50,000 clones. 35% to 40% of the sample is taken by the ten largest.

The CDR3 contains 13 residues, cysteine and phenylalanine counted. The CDR3 was read in part: 30 bases, with the frame set at base 1. Taken from the germline V gene (reference sequence), the CDR1 and CDR2 loops are SGHNT and YYREEE. The rearranged segments are TRBV5-4 and TRBJ1-2; a confident D gene designation cannot be given. This TCR came from a woman aged 18-70 years with a cervical HPV16 infection that either progressed to CIN3+ or cleared (not recorded which). The material sequenced was blood buffy coat. The CDR3: CASSTDSSRGYTF. Incomplete CDR3 DNA: TGTGCCAGCAGCACGGACTCATCTAGGGGC.